What follows describes a single TCR beta chain. This record comes from a study of T cell changes during pregnancy in multiple sclerosis. Trimming took 0 bases from V and 2 from J; bases not matched to a gene: 3. This CDR3 spans 15 amino acids. Germline lookup yields CDR1 MNHEY and CDR2 SVGAGI. Clones were sequenced by immunoSEQ multiplex PCR, and TCRdb holds only the in-frame ones, with some missing. The table has 36,000 or so clones, 70% to 90% seen once. Sequences were derived from CD8+ T cells from peripheral blood mononuclear cells, sampled in the third trimester of pregnancy. This chain connects TRBV6-5 to TRBJ2-5; 7 nucleotides agree with TRBD1. The source is a female donor with multiple sclerosis, enrolled in a pregnancy study. CDR3: CASSYSRDSQETQYF. The CDR3 DNA sequence: TGTGCCAGCAGTTACTCGAGGGACAGTCAAGAGACCCAGTACTTC.